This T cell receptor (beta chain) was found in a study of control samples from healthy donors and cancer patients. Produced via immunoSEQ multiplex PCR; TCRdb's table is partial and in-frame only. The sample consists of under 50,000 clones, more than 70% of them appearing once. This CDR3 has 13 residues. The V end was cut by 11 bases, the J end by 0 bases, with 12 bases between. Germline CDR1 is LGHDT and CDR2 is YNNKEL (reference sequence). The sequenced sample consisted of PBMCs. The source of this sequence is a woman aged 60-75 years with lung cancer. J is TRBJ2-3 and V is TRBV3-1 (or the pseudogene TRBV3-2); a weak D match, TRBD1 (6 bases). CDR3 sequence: CAVQGTSTDTQYF. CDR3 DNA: TGTGCCGTACAGGGTACCAGCACAGATACGCAGTATTTT.